Listed below are T cell receptor beta chains from one sample, sequenced in a study of T cells in localized non-small cell lung cancer. TCRdb's table, derived via immunoSEQ multiplex PCR, lists solely in-frame clones and lacks some. The sample shows 25,000 to 30,000 clones, about 80% of them seen only once. This specimen was peripheral blood mononuclear cells, taken before any cancer treatment. The source of these receptors is a man aged 35-75 years with stage III lung adenocarcinoma. Each CDR3 is given with its conserved first and last residue. D genes are given only for firm matches. Rows give clone size only sometimes, using once, few, many, or a class for an expanded clone.

>TRBD1|TRBJ1-2|-|TRBV19
CASTETGWDGYTF
TGTGCCAGTACCGAGACAGGGTGGGATGGCTACACCTTC
>-|TRBJ2-3|-|TRBV6-5
CASRDASLTDTQYF
TGTGCCAGTAGGGACGCCTCGCTCACAGATACGCAGTATTTT
>TRBD1|TRBJ1-2|-|TRBV10-1
CASAPGGNYGYTF
TGCGCCAGTGCTCCAGGGGGAAACTATGGCTACACCTTC
>TRBD1|TRBJ1-2|-|TRBV6-1
CASSEAPGTGGLVGVGYTF
TGTGCCAGCAGTGAAGCACCCGGGACAGGGGGCCTCGTTGGGGTTGGCTACACCTTC
>TRBD1|TRBJ1-5|-|TRBV28
CASSFDRVFHF
TGTGCCAGCAGTTTCGACAGGGTATTTCATTTT
>-|TRBJ1-4|-|TRBV5-6
CASSGGGEWSNEKLFF
TGTGCCAGCAGCGGGGGCGGGGAATGGTCTAATGAAAAACTGTTTTTT
>-|TRBJ2-7|-|TRBV7-3
CASSLQTGTIQYF
TGTGCCAGCAGCTTACAAACAGGGACGATACAGTACTTC
>-|TRBJ2-5|-|TRBV27
CASSGRQRAQETQYF
TGTGCCAGCAGTGGAAGACAGCGGGCTCAAGAGACCCAGTACTTC
>TRBD2|TRBJ2-3|-|TRBV28
CASERAGGRTDTQYF
TGTGCCAGCGAAAGAGCGGGGGGCCGCACAGATACGCAGTATTTT
>-|TRBJ2-1|-|TRBV11-2
CASSPTLIGEQFF
TGTGCCAGCAGCCCGACTTTGATTGGCGAGCAGTTCTTC
>-|TRBJ2-2|-|TRBV5-4
CASSLGITGANTGELFF
TGTGCCAGCAGCTTGGGGATTACGGGCGCGAACACCGGGGAGCTGTTTTTT
>TRBD1|TRBJ1-5|-|TRBV6-1
CASSVGTAMVQPQHF
TGTGCCAGCAGTGTTGGGACAGCCATGGTTCAGCCCCAGCATTTT
>-|TRBJ2-3|-|TRBV6-5
CASSYGRSDTQYF
TGTGCCAGCAGTTACGGGAGATCAGATACGCAGTATTTT
>-|TRBJ2-2|-|TRBV5-1
CASSLGSGATGELFF
TGCGCCAGCAGCTTGGGATCAGGGGCGACCGGGGAGCTGTTTTTT
>TRBD1|TRBJ2-2|-|TRBV27
CASSSPQNRGLGELFF
TGTGCCAGCAGTTCCCCACAAAACAGGGGTCTCGGGGAGCTGTTTTTT
>-|TRBJ1-3|-|TRBV2
CASRGGNTIYF
TGTGCCAGCCGGGGGGGAAACACCATATATTTT
>-|TRBJ1-1|-|TRBV18
CASSPQGIDTEAFF
TGTGCCAGCTCACCGCAGGGGATAGACACTGAAGCTTTCTTT
>-|TRBJ2-3|-|TRBV28
CASTRADTQYF
TGTGCCAGCACTAGGGCAGATACGCAGTATTTT
>-|TRBJ1-1|-|TRBV7-8
CASSLSGGRNTEAFF
TGTGCCAGCAGCTTATCCGGGGGGCGGAACACTGAAGCTTTCTTT
>-|TRBJ2-1|-|TRBV28
CASTEESYNEQFF
TGTGCCAGCACGGAAGAGTCCTACAATGAGCAGTTCTTC
>-|TRBJ2-1|-|TRBV19
CAVMEFRNNEQFF
TGTGCCGTTATGGAGTTCCGAAACAATGAGCAGTTCTTC
>TRBD1|TRBJ2-1|-|TRBV5-1
CASSSGTGDSYNEQFF
TGCGCCAGCAGCTCCGGGACAGGGGACTCCTACAATGAGCAGTTCTTC
>TRBD1|TRBJ1-1|once|TRBV6-5
CASYRGLNTEAFF
TGTGCCAGTTACAGGGGCTTGAACACTGAAGCTTTCTTT
>TRBD1|TRBJ2-7|-|TRBV6-1
CASWDRSSYEQYF
TGTGCCAGCTGGGACAGGAGCTCCTACGAGCAGTACTTC
>-|TRBJ2-2|-|TRBV28
CASRGRGNTGELFF
TGTGCCAGTAGAGGCCGGGGGAACACCGGGGAGCTGTTTTTT
>TRBD1|TRBJ2-2|once|TRBV2
CASSAGQKTGELFF
TGTGCCAGCAGTGCGGGACAGAAGACCGGGGAGCTGTTTTTT
>-|TRBJ1-5|-|TRBV19
CASSMGQVGNQPQHF
TGTGCCAGTAGTATGGGCCAGGTAGGCAATCAGCCCCAGCATTTT
>TRBD1|TRBJ1-1|-|TRBV11-2
CASSLDLPRTGSEAFF
TGTGCCAGCAGCTTAGATCTACCTCGGACAGGGAGTGAAGCTTTCTTT